This is a list of T cell receptor beta chains from one sample in a study of T cells in localized non-small cell lung cancer. Only in-frame clones appear in the TCRdb table, and some are missing; sequencing was by immunoSEQ multiplex PCR. The sample shows approximately 23,000 clones, approximately 90% of them seen only once. The material was PBMCs, obtained before any cancer treatment. These receptors all stem from a man aged 40-75 years with stage II lung adenocarcinoma. Each CDR3 is given with its conserved first and last residue. The D gene is left open where the match is weak. Expanded clones get a size class; other rows say once, few or many, or leave the size out.

J,D,length,size,V,DNA,CDR3
TRBJ2-1,NA,13,NA,TRBV7-7,TGTGCCAGCAGCTTGGGGGGTTTGGGCGAGCAGTTCTTC,CASSLGGLGEQFF
TRBJ1-4,NA,12,NA,TRBV13,TGTGCCAGCAGTTCCCGCCTAGAAAAACTGTTTTTT,CASSSRLEKLFF
TRBJ2-1,TRBD2,16,NA,TRBV7-8,TGTGCCAGCAGCCTCCGGACTAGCGGGAGTCGGGATGAGCAGTTCTTC,CASSLRTSGSRDEQFF
TRBJ1-1,NA,13,NA,TRBV7-2,TGTGCCAGCAGCATGTCGGGGTACACTGAAGCTTTCTTT,CASSMSGYTEAFF
TRBJ1-6,TRBD1,16,NA,TRBV28,TGTGCCAGCACCCCAGCGGGACAGGGCGGGAATTCACCCCTCCACTTT,CASTPAGQGGNSPLHF
TRBJ1-2,NA,13,NA,TRBV6-5,TGTGCCAGCAGTTATAGGGATGGGGATGGCTACACCTTC,CASSYRDGDGYTF
TRBJ1-2,TRBD1,16,NA,TRBV5-8,TGTGCCAGTACCGGGACAGGGGGCAATACGTGGTATGGCTACACCTTC,CASTGTGGNTWYGYTF
TRBJ2-7,NA,16,NA,TRBV19,TGTGCCAGTAGTATCGGAGTAAGACAGAGCTCCTACGAGCAGTACTTC,CASSIGVRQSSYEQYF
TRBJ1-2,NA,16,NA,TRBV7-2,TGTGCCAGCAGCTTCAGCGGACTGAATACTAACTATGGCTACACCTTC,CASSFSGLNTNYGYTF
TRBJ2-7,NA,12,NA,TRBV13,TGTGCCAGCACCCTCGGGAAGAACGAGCAGTACTTC,CASTLGKNEQYF
TRBJ1-1,NA,14,NA,TRBV6-5,TGTGCCAGCAGTTACTCCGAGGTGGGCACTGAAGCTTTCTTT,CASSYSEVGTEAFF
TRBJ2-5,NA,13,NA,TRBV6-5,TGTGCCAGCAGTTCCGGACCTTCGTGGACCCAGTACTTC,CASSSGPSWTQYF
TRBJ2-5,NA,14,NA,TRBV5-4,TGTGCCAGCAGCTTGGGGCCGGGGCTGGAGACCCAGTACTTC,CASSLGPGLETQYF
TRBJ2-7,TRBD2,19,NA,TRBV7-2,TGTGCCAGCAGTCCATCACTAGGGATAGCGGGGGGGCAGGCCTACGAGCAGTACTTC,CASSPSLGIAGGQAYEQYF
TRBJ1-5,NA,13,few,TRBV27,TGTGCCAGTTGCCGGGAGGCCAATCAGCCCCAGCATTTT,CASCREANQPQHF
TRBJ2-7,NA,14,NA,TRBV5-1,TGCGCCAGCAGTCTCCTCTATCTGGGGGACGAGCAGTACTTC,CASSLLYLGDEQYF
TRBJ1-1,NA,15,NA,TRBV10-3,TGTGCCATCAGTGAGCCCGCGCGGGGGGGGACTGAAGCTTTCTTT,CAISEPARGGTEAFF
TRBJ1-6,NA,15,NA,TRBV5-6,TGTGCCAGCAGCTTGCGCGCCCGTACCCATCCGGCCCTCCACTTT,CASSLRARTHPALHF
TRBJ2-4,TRBD2,15,NA,TRBV7-3,TGTGCCAGCAGTTTAGGACTAGGGGATGGGGACATTCAGTACTTC,CASSLGLGDGDIQYF
TRBJ2-5,NA,16,NA,TRBV7-2,TGTGCCAGCAGCTTATCGGCAGGACCCGCTCAAGAGACCCAGTACTTC,CASSLSAGPAQETQYF
TRBJ1-1,TRBD1,13,few,TRBV7-8,TGTGCCAGCAGACAGGGGGCAAACACTGAAGCTTTCTTT,CASRQGANTEAFF
TRBJ1-2,NA,13,NA,TRBV5-4,TGTGCCAGCAGCTTGGTGACAGCGGGCGGCTACACCTTC,CASSLVTAGGYTF
TRBJ2-1,NA,14,NA,TRBV28,TGTGCCAGCAGTTTATGGGTGACAGACAATGAGCAGTTCTTC,CASSLWVTDNEQFF
TRBJ2-1,TRBD2,16,NA,TRBV19,TGTGCCAGTGATGGCGGGGGAGTCTTCCCCTACAATGAGCAGTTCTTC,CASDGGGVFPYNEQFF
TRBJ1-2,NA,16,NA,TRBV15,TGTGCCACCAGCGGCTACATGGAAAGTACTAACTATGGCTACACCTTC,CATSGYMESTNYGYTF
TRBJ2-7,TRBD1,16,NA,TRBV9,TGTGCCAGCAGAGGCCAACGGGGACAGGGGTTCTACGAGCAGTACTTC,CASRGQRGQGFYEQYF
TRBJ2-1,NA,16,NA,TRBV4-3,TGCGCCAGCAGCCAAGATATGCGGGGTGGGGTCAATGAGCAGTTCTTC,CASSQDMRGGVNEQFF
TRBJ1-2,TRBD1,14,once,TRBV2,TGTGCCAGCAGCCCCGTCGGGGACAGCTATGGCTACACCTTC,CASSPVGDSYGYTF
TRBJ1-5,NA,12,NA,TRBV2,TGTGCCAGCAGCCCGCAAAGTCAGCCCCAGCATTTT,CASSPQSQPQHF
TRBJ1-1,TRBD1,15,NA,TRBV19,TGTGCCAGTAGTATAGACACAGGGGTAAACACTGAAGCTTTCTTT,CASSIDTGVNTEAFF
TRBJ2-2,NA,16,NA,TRBV9,TGTGCCAGCAGCGCAAGCCCCGACAGGAACACCGGGGAGCTGTTTTTT,CASSASPDRNTGELFF
TRBJ1-1,NA,14,NA,TRBV7-8,TGTGCCAGCAGCTTAGTTGGGGGCCCCACTGAAGCTTTCTTT,CASSLVGGPTEAFF
TRBJ2-5,TRBD2,17,once,TRBV4-2,TGTGCCAGCAGCCACCTGACTAGCGTGGAGGTTAAGAAGACCCAGTACTTC,CASSHLTSVEVKKTQYF
TRBJ2-7,NA,15,NA,TRBV13,TGTGCCAGCAGCTTAAGGCGGACATCCACCTACGAGCAGTACTTC,CASSLRRTSTYEQYF
TRBJ2-3,NA,14,NA,TRBV18,TGTGCCAGCTCACCACTAGCGGGCACAGATACGCAGTATTTT,CASSPLAGTDTQYF
TRBJ2-2,TRBD1,16,NA,TRBV19,TGTGCCAGTAAAAGGCCGGGACAGGTGAACACCGGGGAGCTGTTTTTT,CASKRPGQVNTGELFF
TRBJ2-2,NA,16,few,TRBV6-5,TGTGCCAGCAGTTGGAGCCCGACAGGGAGGACCGGGGAGCTGTTTTTT,CASSWSPTGRTGELFF
TRBJ2-7,NA,13,once,TRBV6-5,TGTGCCAGCAGTTCGGGCGGGTCCTACGAGCAGTACTTC,CASSSGGSYEQYF
TRBJ2-3,NA,13,NA,TRBV12-5,TGTGCTAGTGGGGTTCTATCCACAGATACGCAGTATTTT,CASGVLSTDTQYF
TRBJ2-1,NA,15,NA,TRBV10-1,TGCGCCAGCAGTGAGTCTATGGGCGCCTACAATGAGCAGTTCTTC,CASSESMGAYNEQFF
TRBJ2-2,NA,13,once,TRBV10-3,TGTGCCATCAATACAGGAGGCCCCGGGGAGCTGTTTTTT,CAINTGGPGELFF
TRBJ2-1,NA,11,NA,TRBV25-1,TGTGCCAGCAGCATCTTCTATGAGCAGTTCTTC,CASSIFYEQFF
TRBJ2-7,TRBD1,15,NA,TRBV4-1,TGCGCCAGCAGCCAAGTGGACAGGGGTCACTACGAGCAGTACTTC,CASSQVDRGHYEQYF
TRBJ1-6,NA,17,NA,TRBV7-2,TGTGCCAGCAGCTTAGGAGAGGGGAGGCCCTATAATTCACCCCTCCACTTT,CASSLGEGRPYNSPLHF
TRBJ1-6,NA,15,NA,TRBV5-1,TGCGCCAGCAGCTTGGTGGGTTACGGGAATTCACCCCTCCACTTT,CASSLVGYGNSPLHF
TRBJ2-3,NA,14,NA,TRBV10-1,TGCGCCAGCAGTGGCGGTACCCCTACAAATACGCAGTATTTT,CASSGGTPTNTQYF
TRBJ2-7,NA,15,NA,TRBV6-5,TGTGCCAGCAGTTATTCCGCGGTGAGCTCCTACGAGCAGTACTTC,CASSYSAVSSYEQYF
TRBJ2-1,TRBD2,16,NA,TRBV7-7,TGTGCTAGCAGCTTGGGAGCGGGGAGACCCTACAATGAGCAGTTCTTC,CASSLGAGRPYNEQFF
TRBJ2-5,NA,14,NA,TRBV4-2,TGTGCCAGCAGTCGCCGGCTTGACAGGGAGACCCAGTACTTC,CASSRRLDRETQYF
TRBJ2-7,NA,17,NA,TRBV10-3,TGTGCCATCAGTGCCCAGCCCGGGAGTCCGAGCTCCTACGAGCAGTACTTC,CAISAQPGSPSSYEQYF
TRBJ1-2,NA,15,NA,TRBV4-1,TGCGCCAGCAGCCAAGCCCCGGGAGAACGCTATGGCTACACCTTC,CASSQAPGERYGYTF
TRBJ1-2,NA,13,NA,TRBV7-2,TGTGCCAGCAGCGTGAGGCGGGGGCAGGGCTACACCTTC,CASSVRRGQGYTF
TRBJ2-3,TRBD2,18,NA,TRBV11-2,TGTGCCAGCAGCTTATTCATAGCGGGAGACCCTAGCACAGATACGCAGTATTTT,CASSLFIAGDPSTDTQYF
TRBJ1-4,TRBD1,15,NA,TRBV4-3,TGCGCCAGCAGCGTCACCCGGGACAGGGGAGAAAAACTGTTTTTT,CASSVTRDRGEKLFF
TRBJ1-1,NA,12,NA,TRBV7-9,TGTGCCAGCAGCTTAGAAGGACCCGAAGCTTTCTTT,CASSLEGPEAFF
TRBJ2-3,NA,15,NA,TRBV7-8,TGTGCCAGCAGCTTATATCTCCGGGGGTCAGATACGCAGTATTTT,CASSLYLRGSDTQYF
TRBJ2-2,TRBD2,16,once,TRBV9,TGTGCCAGCAGCGGCTATAGCGGGGGCGACACCGGGGAGCTGTTTTTT,CASSGYSGGDTGELFF
TRBJ1-2,NA,10,NA,TRBV9,TGTGCCAGCAGCGGTTATGGCTACACCTTC,CASSGYGYTF